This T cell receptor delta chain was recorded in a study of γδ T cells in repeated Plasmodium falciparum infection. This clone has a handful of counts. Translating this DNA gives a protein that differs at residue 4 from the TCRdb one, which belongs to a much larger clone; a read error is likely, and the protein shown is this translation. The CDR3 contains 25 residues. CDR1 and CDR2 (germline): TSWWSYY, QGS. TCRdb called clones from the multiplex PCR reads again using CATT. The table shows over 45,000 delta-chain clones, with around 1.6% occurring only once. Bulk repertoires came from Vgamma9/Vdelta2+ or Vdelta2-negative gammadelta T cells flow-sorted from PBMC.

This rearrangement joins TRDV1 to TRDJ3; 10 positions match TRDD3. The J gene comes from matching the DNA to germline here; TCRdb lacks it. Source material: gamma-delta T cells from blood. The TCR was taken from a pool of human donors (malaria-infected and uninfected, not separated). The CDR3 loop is CALEELGTLLSLGDRSSWDTRQMFF. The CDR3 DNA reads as TGTGCTCTTGAGGAACTAGGGACTTTACTATCACTGGGGGATCGTAGCTCCTGGGACACCCGACAGATGTTTTTC.